The 31 T cell receptor beta chains given below trace back to one sample, sequenced in a study of blood T cell repertoires in COVID-19. Profiling relied on immunoSEQ multiplex PCR, and the TCRdb table lists in-frame clones only, not all of them. The data show approximately 200,000 clones, approximately 83% seen once. Source material: peripheral blood. The source is a woman aged 45-65 years with acute or convalescent COVID-19.

This rearrangement joins TRBV10-3 to TRBJ2-2; 9 nucleotides match TRBD1. There are 15 residues in the CDR3. Germline V gives CDR1 ENHRY, CDR2 SYGVKD. V lost 3 bases, J lost 6 bases, and 5 bases stayed unmatched. For the CDR3, the DNA is TGTGCCATCAGTGAATGGACAGGGGCTTCCGGGGAGCTGTTTTTT. Translating gives CAISEWTGASGELFF.

The chain couples TRBV4-1 to TRBJ2-7, with D perhaps matching TRBD1 (5 bases). The length of the CDR3 is 12 residues. CDR1 MGHRA and CDR2 YSYEKL come from the germline V gene. V dropped 4 bases and J dropped 3 bases, with 7 bases sitting between them. The CDR3 DNA is TGCGCCAGCAGCCGAGACAGCTACGAGCAGTACTTC. This sequence encodes CASSRDSYEQYF.

J is TRBJ2-3 and V is TRBV5-1, with 8 nucleotides matching TRBD1. CDR3 size: 15 residues. Germline V gene lookup returns CDR1 SGHRS and CDR2 YFSETQ. The junction had 8 bases not matched to a gene; V was cut back by 7 bases and J by 1 base. The CDR3 coding sequence is TGCGCCAGCCGACAGGGGCGATCGGGCACAGATACGCAGTATTTT. Its protein is CASRQGRSGTDTQYF.

The chain carries TRBV28 and TRBJ1-3; TRBD1 might be the D (6 bases). This CDR3 spans 17 amino acids. CDR1 and CDR2 (germline): MDHEN, SYDVKM. V lost 3 bases and J lost 1, with 16 bases in between. The CDR3 loop is CASSFLSFRGSGNTIYF. The CDR3 region has the DNA TGTGCCAGCAGTTTCTTGAGTTTCAGGGGATCTGGAAACACCATATATTTT. Full variable domain (rest looked up from reference TRBV28 and TRBJ1-3): DVKVTQSSRYLVKRTGEKVFLECVQDMDHENMFWYRQDPGLGLRLIYFSYDVKMKEKGDIPEGYSVSREKKERFSLILESASTNQTSMYLCASSFLSFRGSGNTIYFGEGSWLTVV.

The chain has TRBV19 and TRBJ1-1; 7 positions match TRBD1. Germline V gives CDR1 LNHDA, CDR2 SQIVND (reference sequence). V dropped 5 bases and J dropped 5; count of bases not matched to a gene: 14. The CDR3 extends over 16 amino acids. The chain's CDR3 is CASSEIRGRRGTEAFF. CDR3 DNA sequence: TGTGCCAGTAGTGAAATAAGGGGGCGAAGAGGGACTGAAGCTTTCTTT. Looking up the rest from reference TRBV19 and TRBJ1-1 gives the full variable domain: DGGITQSPKYLFRKEGQNVTLSCEQNLNHDAMYWYRQDPGQGLRLIYYSQIVNDFQKGDIAEGYSVSREKKESFPLTVTSAQKNPTAFYLCASSEIRGRRGTEAFFGQGTRLTVV.

The chain couples TRBV6-5 to TRBJ2-7; D may be TRBD1 (6 bases). From germline, CDR1 is MNHEY and CDR2 SVGAGI. The CDR3 is made up of 13 amino acids. The germline V and J ends were trimmed by 5 bases and 2 bases, with 10 bases remaining between them. The DNA of the CDR3 is TGTGCCAGCAGTCTGACAGGTCCCTACGAGCAGTACTTC. It yields the protein CASSLTGPYEQYF.

The chain combines TRBV5-6 with TRBJ1-3; D might be TRBD1 (6 bases). This CDR3 has 14 residues. Per the germline V gene, CDR1 is SGHDT and CDR2 is YYEEEE. With 0 bases removed from V and 7 bases from J, the gap between germline ends came to 11 bases. The CDR3 region has the DNA TGTGCCAGCAGCTTGGTGCACAGGGCGAACACCATATATTTT. Translated, it gives CASSLVHRANTIYF.

The chain recombines TRBV30 with TRBJ1-2, with D uncertain. The CDR3 totals 13 residues. The V and J ends lost 0 bases and 12 bases respectively, with 17 bases between them. The V gene's germline CDR1 is GTSNPN and CDR2 SVGIG (reference sequence). The CDR3 DNA reads as TGTGCCTGGAGTGTAATAACGGAGGGAGCAAACACCTTC. Translated, it gives CAWSVITEGANTF.

The chain recombines TRBV7-9 with TRBJ2-7; perhaps TRBD1 as D (5 bases). This CDR3 contains 14 residues. Trimming pared 5 bases from V and 7 bases from J, leaving 18 bases between. Germline CDR1 is SEHNR and CDR2 is FQNEAQ (reference sequence). For the CDR3, the DNA is TGTGCCAGCAGCACGCTAGGGGCCATTGGGGAGCAGTACTTC. It codes for CASSTLGAIGEQYF.

CDR3 sequence (DNA): TGTGCCAGCAGTTTCCCTCCCGGGGAGCTGTTTTTT. Translation gives CASSFPPGELFF. The chain links TRBV28 to TRBJ2-2; D gene unclear. CDR1 and CDR2 (germline): MDHEN, SYDVKM. The germline V and J ends were trimmed by 3 bases and 6 bases, with 5 bases remaining between them. This CDR3 comprises 12 residues.

This chain connects TRBV12-5 to TRBJ2-2; D is ambiguous. This CDR3 is built from 15 residues. Looked up from germline, CDR1 is LGHNT and CDR2 is FRNRAP. Trimming cost V 0 bases and J 1 base, with 6 bases left between them. Here the CDR3 reads CASGLVSGNTGELFF. The CDR3 nucleotides are TGTGCTAGTGGTTTGGTATCGGGGAACACCGGGGAGCTGTTTTTT. Together with reference TRBV12-5 and TRBJ2-2, the CDR3 gives the full variable domain: DARVTQTPRHKVTEMGQEVTMRCQPILGHNTVFWYRQTMMQGLELLAYFRNRAPLDDSGMPKDRFSAEMPDATLATLKIQPSEPRDSAVYFCASGLVSGNTGELFFGEGSRLTVL.

The chain carries TRBV5-1 and TRBJ2-2, with D possibly TRBD2 on 5 matching bases. Deletions cut 5 bases from V and 4 bases from J, with 12 bases between. Germline V gene lookup returns CDR1 SGHRS and CDR2 YFSETQ. The CDR3 is 14 amino acids. The CDR3 nucleotides are TGCGCCAGCAGTCGAGCGGAGTTCACCGGGGAGCTGTTTTTT. It yields the protein CASSRAEFTGELFF.

The genes are TRBV9 and TRBJ1-3; the match to TRBD1 covers 7 bases. The CDR3 sequence is 14 residues long. The V gene's germline CDR1 is SGDLS and CDR2 YYNGEE. Trimming at V came to 3 bases and at J to 2 bases, leaving 2 bases not matched to a gene. CDR3 in amino acids: CASSDTGAGNTIYF. In nucleotides, the CDR3 is TGTGCCAGCAGCGACACAGGGGCTGGAAACACCATATATTTT. Complete variable domain (other parts from reference TRBV9 and TRBJ1-3): DSGVTQTPKHLITATGQRVTLRCSPRSGDLSVYWYQQSLDQGLQFLIQYYNGEERAKGNILERFSAQQFPDLHSELNLSSLELGDSALYFCASSDTGAGNTIYFGEGSWLTVV.

The V and J genes are TRBV11-2 and TRBJ2-7, with 11 bases identical to TRBD2. V was pared by 3 bases and J by 7 bases, with 2 bases of the junction left unmatched. Germline CDR1 is SGHAT and CDR2 is FQNNGV. This CDR3 is built from 13 residues. CDR3 in amino acids: CASSFLAGGEQYF. In DNA, the CDR3 is TGTGCCAGCAGCTTTCTAGCGGGAGGTGAGCAGTACTTC.

A few counts support this clone. The chain couples TRBV19 to TRBJ1-1, with D perhaps TRBD1 (6 bases). Trimming pared 4 bases from V and 3 bases from J, leaving 12 bases between. The CDR3 is made up of 14 amino acids. Germline loops: CDR1 LNHDA, CDR2 SQIVND (reference sequence). The CDR3: CASSKNGQHTEAFF. In DNA form, the CDR3 reads TGTGCCAGTAGTAAAAACGGACAGCACACTGAAGCTTTCTTT. The whole variable domain, remainder taken from reference TRBV19 and TRBJ1-1, is DGGITQSPKYLFRKEGQNVTLSCEQNLNHDAMYWYRQDPGQGLRLIYYSQIVNDFQKGDIAEGYSVSREKKESFPLTVTSAQKNPTAFYLCASSKNGQHTEAFFGQGTRLTVV.

The rearrangement uses TRBV4-2 and TRBJ1-5; 7 positions agree with TRBD1. This CDR3 contains 17 residues. V lost 4 bases, J lost 11 bases, and 20 bases stayed unmatched. In germline, CDR1 is LGHNA, CDR2 YNFKEQ. CDR3 coding DNA: TGTGCCAGCAGCCCGACCCGAGGAGGACAGGTCCTTGTGACCCAGCATTTT. This codes for CASSPTRGGQVLVTQHF.

This rearrangement joins TRBV6-2 or TRBV6-3 to TRBJ1-5; 8 bases line up with TRBD1. CDR1 is MNHEY and CDR2 is SVGEGT in the germline V gene. J lost 7 bases, V lost 2 bases, and 4 bases had no gene match. This CDR3 spans 14 amino acids. The CDR3 is CASSYPGGWQPQHF. CDR3 sequence (DNA): TGTGCCAGCAGTTACCCAGGGGGCTGGCAGCCCCAGCATTTT.

V usage is TRBV19 and J usage is TRBJ2-5; possibly TRBD2 for D (6 bases). Deletions cut 4 bases from V and 5 bases from J, with 17 bases between. The CDR3 consists of 15 residues. Germline values: CDR1 LNHDA, CDR2 SQIVND (reference sequence). CDR3 sequence: CASSNLPTGEETQYF. CDR3 sequence (DNA): TGTGCCAGTAGTAACCTCCCGACGGGGGAGGAGACCCAGTACTTC.

The V call is TRBV7-9, the J call TRBJ2-7; 8 bases fit TRBD2. The CDR3 length is 12 residues. The germline V gene encodes CDR1 SEHNR and CDR2 FQNEAQ (reference sequence). With 7 bases clipped from V and 3 bases from J, the junction kept 2 bases outside the gene matches. CDR3 loop: CASNGGDYEQYF. CDR3 DNA: TGTGCCAGCAACGGGGGGGACTACGAGCAGTACTTC.

The chain links TRBV6-5 to TRBJ1-6, with TRBD1 matching 8 bases. Per the germline V gene, CDR1 is MNHEY and CDR2 is SVGAGI. The CDR3 consists of 16 residues. J was trimmed by 8 bases and V by 2 bases; bases with no gene match: 8. CDR3 DNA: TGTGCCAGCAGTTACCATCCTCAGGGGGCTGATTCACCCCTCCACTTT. Its protein is CASSYHPQGADSPLHF.

The chain links TRBV9 to TRBJ1-2; 9 bases fit TRBD1. J was trimmed by 4 bases and V by 0 bases; bases with no gene match: 7. CDR1 and CDR2 from the germline V gene are SGDLS and YYNGEE. The CDR3 has 16 amino acids. The CDR3 sequence is CASSVVGQGWGYGYTF. CDR3 sequence (DNA): TGTGCCAGCAGCGTAGTGGGACAGGGTTGGGGCTATGGCTACACCTTC.

This CDR3 is CASSDGAGVLETQYF. CDR3 DNA sequence: TGTGCCAGCAGTGATGGGGCAGGGGTCTTGGAGACCCAGTACTTC. The chain has TRBV2 and TRBJ2-5; D possibly corresponds to TRBD1 (6 bases). Trimming left V 3 bases short and J 5 bases short, with 16 bases between. This CDR3 is built from 15 residues. The germline gives CDR1 SNHLY, CDR2 FYNNEI.

The gene calls are TRBV7-2 and TRBJ2-7; 7 nucleotides align to TRBD2. Trimming took 1 base from V and 0 from J; bases not matched to a gene: 6. Looked up from germline, CDR1 is SGHTA and CDR2 is FQGNSA. The CDR3 spans 16 residues. Here the CDR3 DNA reads TGTGCCAGCAGCTTAGTAGGAGGGACTAACTCCTACGAGCAGTACTTC. Protein sequence: CASSLVGGTNSYEQYF.

The rearrangement uses TRBV11-2 and TRBJ1-6, with D unresolved. CDR3 length: 18 amino acids. CDR1 is SGHAT, CDR2 FQNNGV, per germline. Trimming shortened V by 1 base and J by 6 bases, and 19 bases separated the two germline ends. CDR3 sequence (DNA): TGTGCCAGCAGCTTAGGTCCACTCGGACCGGGAGTTAATTCACCCCTCCACTTT. It specifies CASSLGPLGPGVNSPLHF.

This chain links TRBV24-1 with TRBJ2-5; possibly TRBD2 for D (5 bases). Germline V gene data show CDR1 as KGHDR and CDR2 as SFDVKD. The V end lost 6 bases, the J end lost 5 bases, and 9 bases lay between the germline ends. This CDR3 is built from 12 residues. CDR3 sequence: CATSYEGETQYF. The CDR3 DNA is TGTGCCACCAGTTACGAGGGTGAGACCCAGTACTTC.

This clone appeared once. The chain combines TRBV5-4 with TRBJ2-1; 9 bases map to TRBD2. Unmatched junction bases numbered 13, after V lost 0 bases and J lost 9 bases. CDR1 SGHNT and CDR2 YYREEE come from the germline V gene (reference sequence). This CDR3 spans 17 amino acids. The chain's CDR3 is CASSLGFGAGGPIEQFF. CDR3 bases: TGTGCCAGCAGCTTGGGATTTGGGGCGGGGGGGCCGATTGAGCAGTTCTTC.

The chain couples TRBV18 to TRBJ2-1; D not certain. The CDR3 runs to 17 residues. V shed 3 bases and J shed 3 bases, with 18 bases lying between them. The germline V gene encodes CDR1 KGHSH and CDR2 LQKENI. CDR3 nucleotides: TGTGCCAGCTCACCGGGTGCAGTTCAGTACTACTACAATGAGCAGTTCTTC. This gives the protein CASSPGAVQYYYNEQFF.

This rearrangement joins TRBV2 to TRBJ1-5; perhaps TRBD1 as D (5 bases). Germline V lookup: CDR1 SNHLY, CDR2 FYNNEI. Trimming left V 5 bases short and J 0 bases short, with 8 bases between. The CDR3 is 14 amino acids. Here the CDR3 reads CASSWTPSNQPQHF. The CDR3 nucleotides are TGTGCCAGCAGTTGGACACCTAGCAATCAGCCCCAGCATTTT.

The gene calls are TRBV13 and TRBJ1-1, with no clear D. This CDR3 comprises 13 residues. Trimming removed 4 bases at V and 5 bases at J, with 11 bases between. Germline CDR1 reads PRHDT; CDR2 reads FYEKMQ (reference sequence). The CDR3 loop is CASSSRVRTEAFF. The CDR3 bases are TGTGCCAGCAGCTCCCGGGTTAGGACTGAAGCTTTCTTT.

In regard to this clone: Mismatch with germline at one junction end may stem from a read error. This sequence joins TRBV29-1 and TRBJ1-1; 9 bases line up with TRBD1. This CDR3 has 13 amino acids. CDR1 and CDR2 (germline): SQVTM, ANQGSEA. Here the CDR3 DNA reads TGCAGCGTCGAACCGACAGGGGGGTGGACTCGTCACTTT. The encoded protein is CSVEPTGGWTRHF.

The chain couples TRBV7-2 to TRBJ1-5; no firm D call. CDR1 is SGHTA, CDR2 FQGNSA, per germline. V was pared by 4 bases and J by 4 bases, with 17 bases between. The CDR3 is 16 amino acids. The CDR3 DNA reads as TGTGCCAGCAGCTCCGGGAGACGAGAGGGAAATCAGCCCCAGCATTTT. Residues: CASSSGRREGNQPQHF.